The 27 T cell receptor beta chains listed next were all sequenced from one sample in a study of CD8+ T cells in alopecia areata listed by TCRdb under 2018. The library relied on the immunoSEQ multiplex PCR assay. RNA was extracted from all samples and reverse transcribed into cDNA as template for TCR sequencing. Entries here come from immuneACCESS through TCRdb and include only in-frame sequences with V and J called. Some clones fail to appear in such tables; in the studies checked, an unresolved V gene covers under half of the shortfall, and the cause of the remainder is unknown. The sample includes about 140,000 clones, with 50% to 60% observed a single time. 4.8% of the sample comes from the top ten. The sequenced material came from CD4+ T cells sorted from blood. These receptors were collected from a human donor in good health.

This chain links TRBV9 with TRBJ2-3; D ambiguous. V was trimmed by 0 bases and J by 2 bases, leaving 10 bases between them. Looked up from germline, CDR1 is SGDLS and CDR2 is YYNGEE. The CDR3 has 15 amino acids. CDR3 residues: CASSVGRQNTDTQYF. CDR3 DNA sequence: TGTGCCAGCAGCGTAGGAAGGCAGAACACAGATACGCAGTATTTT.

This clone was counted between two and nine times. The chain joins TRBV18 to TRBJ1-2; the D is unclear. This CDR3 has 15 residues. V lost 3 bases, J lost 8 bases, and 19 bases lay in between. CDR1 is KGHSH, CDR2 LQKENI, per germline. DNA for the CDR3: TGTGCCAGCTCACCTAGACGGCCCCCGGATCAGGGCTACACCTTC. Translating gives CASSPRRPPDQGYTF.

This clone was counted between two and nine times. The chain is built from TRBV20-1 and TRBJ2-7; D is ambiguous. Germline V gene data show CDR1 as DFQATT and CDR2 as SNEGSKA (reference sequence). This CDR3 contains 11 residues. V was trimmed by 6 bases and J by 4 bases, leaving 10 bases between them. CDR3 residues: CSAILGYEQYF. The CDR3 DNA is TGCAGTGCCATCCTCGGGTACGAGCAGTACTTC.

CDR3 DNA sequence: TGCAGCGTTGGTCGGGACAGGGGTGGAACCGGGGAGCTGTTTTTT. Translating gives CSVGRDRGGTGELFF. This chain joins TRBV29-1 and TRBJ2-2; 10 positions match TRBD1. The CDR3 sequence is 15 residues long. Germline V gene data show CDR1 as SQVTM and CDR2 as ANQGSEA. V lost 4 bases and J lost 5; bases outside the gene matches: 7.

J is TRBJ2-7 and V is TRBV6-5; D is perhaps TRBD2 (5 bases). This CDR3 spans 12 amino acids. The V gene's germline CDR1 is MNHEY and CDR2 SVGAGI. The V and J ends lost 7 bases and 6 bases respectively, with 13 bases between them. The CDR3 DNA reads TGTGCCAGCACAACCGGGGAAGGCGAGCAGTACTTC. Translating gives CASTTGEGEQYF.

The gene calls are TRBV29-1 and TRBJ2-1; TRBD1 agrees at 7 bases. The CDR3 sequence is 13 residues long. With 6 bases clipped from V and 2 bases from J, the junction kept 4 bases outside the gene matches. CDR1 and CDR2 (germline): SQVTM, ANQGSEA. The CDR3 region has the DNA TGCAGCGTCTCCGGGACAGCCTACAATGAGCAGTTCTTC. This gives the protein CSVSGTAYNEQFF.

The genes are TRBV5-1 and TRBJ2-1, with D perhaps matching TRBD2 (6 bases). Trimming pared 0 bases from V and 4 bases from J, leaving 8 bases between. CDR3 length: 14 residues. The germline V gene encodes CDR1 SGHRS and CDR2 YFSETQ. CDR3 residues: CASSLGGLYNEQFF. The CDR3 nucleotides are TGCGCCAGCAGCTTGGGTGGACTATACAATGAGCAGTTCTTC.

The sample holds a few counts of this clone. This chain joins TRBV29-1 and TRBJ1-1; 9 bases agree with TRBD1. V shed 6 bases and J 1 base; nucleotides not matched to a gene: 3. This CDR3 is 13 amino acids long. CDR1 and CDR2 (germline): SQVTM, ANQGSEA. CDR3 nucleotides: TGCAGCGTCGGGACAGGGTCGAACACTGAAGCTTTCTTT. Its translation is CSVGTGSNTEAFF.

This clone was seen more than once but under ten times. The CDR3 region is CASSLRIESDTQYF. CDR3 bases: TGTGCCAGCAGTTTGAGAATAGAATCAGATACGCAGTATTTT. This chain links TRBV27 with TRBJ2-3; no reliable D call. The V end lost 3 bases, the J end lost 4 bases, and 11 bases lay between the germline ends. CDR3 length: 14 residues. Germline CDR1 and CDR2: MNHEY and SMNVEV (reference sequence).

The J gene is TRBJ2-7, the V gene TRBV5-1; 9 bases are a match to TRBD1. The germline gives CDR1 SGHRS, CDR2 YFSETQ. The ends lost 1 base at V and 2 bases at J; junction bases unmatched: 4. The CDR3 spans 15 residues. CDR3 DNA: TGCGCCAGCAGCTTGAATTGGGACAGGGCCTACGAGCAGTACTTC. It specifies CASSLNWDRAYEQYF.

The table lists this clone with a few counts. CDR3 amino acids: CASSYGGWDEQFF. The CDR3, as DNA: TGTGCCAGCAGTTACGGGGGTTGGGATGAGCAGTTCTTC. The chain combines TRBV6-6 with TRBJ2-1; either TRBD1 or TRBD2 may supply D (5 bases each). The germline gives CDR1 MNHNY, CDR2 SVGAGI (reference sequence). The CDR3 extends over 13 amino acids. Trimming pared 2 bases from V and 8 bases from J, leaving 10 bases between.

There are a few counts of this clone. The chain is built from TRBV4-1 and TRBJ2-5; 8 bases align to TRBD2. Germline CDR1 is MGHRA and CDR2 is YSYEKL. The CDR3 length is 19 residues. V was pared by 4 bases and J by 1 base, with 17 bases of the junction left unmatched. CDR3 region: CASSLRLVRGRPLQETQYF. CDR3 nucleotides: TGCGCCAGCAGCCTTCGCCTAGTTCGCGGGAGGCCCCTCCAAGAGACCCAGTACTTC.

This chain links TRBV4-2 with TRBJ2-5; maybe TRBD1 (6 bases). Germline loops: CDR1 LGHNA, CDR2 YNFKEQ. CDR3 length equals 13 residues. V was clipped by 4 bases and J by 0 bases, with 6 bases between them. The CDR3 nucleotides are TGTGCCAGCAGCCGGACAGACCAAGAGACCCAGTACTTC. Protein sequence: CASSRTDQETQYF.

The V gene is TRBV23-1, the J gene TRBJ1-5; the D is unclear. TRBV23-1 qualifies as an ORF whose function is uncertain. This CDR3 region has 15 residues. Between the trimmed V and J ends, which lost 0 bases and 7 bases, there was a span of 13 bases. This CDR3 is CASSQSDQFSQPQHF. As DNA, the CDR3 is TGCGCCAGCAGTCAATCCGATCAGTTCAGCCAGCCCCAGCATTTT.

This chain joins TRBV28 and TRBJ1-3, with D possibly TRBD1 on 5 matching bases. Germline assignment: CDR1 MDHEN and CDR2 SYDVKM. The CDR3 has 15 residues. Trimming left V 6 bases short and J 0 bases short, with 12 bases between. The CDR3 DNA follows: TGTGCCAGCAGCTCCGGGACCAACTCTGGAAACACCATATATTTT. Protein sequence: CASSSGTNSGNTIYF.

The chain recombines TRBV4-1 with TRBJ1-2, with unresolved D. The V gene lost 0 bases and the J gene lost 3 bases, with 20 bases spanning the gap. Germline CDR1 reads MGHRA; CDR2 reads YSYEKL. The CDR3 has 18 residues. CDR3 loop: CASSQERIRQRSYYGYTF. Here the CDR3 DNA reads TGCGCCAGCAGCCAAGAAAGGATAAGGCAGCGATCTTACTATGGCTACACCTTC.

This chain links TRBV7-8 with TRBJ2-2, with D possibly TRBD1 on 6 matching bases. Per germline, CDR1 SGHVS and CDR2 FQNEAQ. The CDR3 totals 12 residues. V was cut by 6 bases and J by 7 bases, with 9 bases left in between. In DNA form, the CDR3 reads TGTGCCAGCAGAAAGGACAGCGGGGAGCTGTTTTTT. Protein: CASRKDSGELFF.

The V gene is TRBV5-1, the J gene TRBJ2-5; 7 bases fit TRBD1. Germline CDR1 reads SGHRS; CDR2 reads YFSETQ. The length of the CDR3 is 15 residues. The ends lost 0 bases at V and 4 bases at J; junction bases unmatched: 6. CDR3 loop: CASSLATGFAETQYF. The CDR3 DNA is TGCGCCAGCAGCTTGGCGACAGGGTTCGCAGAGACCCAGTACTTC.

The CDR3 is CASSQNGGYEQYF. The CDR3, as DNA: TGTGCCAGCAGCCAGAACGGGGGCTACGAGCAGTACTTC. This chain joins TRBV11-2 and TRBJ2-7; D possibly corresponds to TRBD2 (6 bases). The CDR3 has 13 amino acids. Germline V gene lookup returns CDR1 SGHAT and CDR2 FQNNGV. V lost 5 bases and J lost 3, with 11 bases in between. Full variable domain (rest looked up from reference TRBV11-2 and TRBJ2-7): EAGVAQSPRYKIIEKRQSVAFWCNPISGHATLYWYQQILGQGPKLLIQFQNNGVVDDSQLPKDRFSAERLKGVDSTLKIQPAKLEDSAVYLCASSQNGGYEQYFGPGTRLTVT.

This sequence joins TRBV2 and TRBJ2-7; TRBD1 agrees at 8 bases. V lost 6 bases to trimming and J lost 1 base; unmatched junction nucleotides: 2. The germline V gene has CDR1 SNHLY and CDR2 FYNNEI. CDR3 length: 13 residues. Here the CDR3 DNA reads TGTGCCAGCAGACGACAGGGGTCCTACGAGCAGTACTTC. It codes for CASRRQGSYEQYF.

This clone was seen just once. The genes are TRBV28 and TRBJ2-5; D ambiguous. The CDR3 spans 16 residues. Trimming pared 3 bases from V and 5 bases from J, leaving 19 bases between. Germline loops: CDR1 MDHEN, CDR2 SYDVKM. The CDR3 DNA is TGTGCCAGCAGTTTCAACAAATTTGGCCTTGGGGAGACCCAGTACTTC. Its protein product is CASSFNKFGLGETQYF. Full variable domain (remainder filled in from reference TRBV28 and TRBJ2-5): DVKVTQSSRYLVKRTGEKVFLECVQDMDHENMFWYRQDPGLGLRLIYFSYDVKMKEKGDIPEGYSVSREKKERFSLILESASTNQTSMYLCASSFNKFGLGETQYFGPGTRLLVL.

The chain employs TRBV28 and TRBJ2-1, with TRBD2 matching over 9 bases. This CDR3 spans 15 amino acids. The trim removed 7 bases at V and 7 bases at J, leaving 11 bases unmatched. CDR1 is MDHEN and CDR2 is SYDVKM in the germline V gene. The CDR3: CASNWGLARGNEQFF. CDR3 bases: TGTGCCAGCAATTGGGGACTAGCAAGGGGGAATGAGCAGTTCTTC.

About this clone itself: A much larger clonotype is one base distant, so this may be a read error. The chain has TRBV7-6 and TRBJ2-6; D not certain. The CDR3 spans 11 residues. V dropped 8 bases and J dropped 1 base, with 0 bases sitting between them. From germline, CDR1 is SGHVS and CDR2 FNYEAQ. Here the CDR3 DNA reads TGTGCCAGCTCTGGGGCCAACGTCCTGACTTTC. Translating gives CASSGANVLTF.

This chain links TRBV11-2 with TRBJ2-7; D is possibly TRBD1 (6 bases). With 5 bases removed from V and 1 base from J, the gap between germline ends came to 21 bases. Germline assignment: CDR1 SGHAT and CDR2 FQNNGV. The CDR3 length is 17 residues. CDR3 nucleotides: TGTGCCAGCAGCCCCAGGGGATACCAAGTCCTGTCCTACGAGCAGTACTTC. Its translation: CASSPRGYQVLSYEQYF.

This clone was counted a few times. This rearrangement joins TRBV5-6 to TRBJ2-1, with a weak D call TRBD2 (6 bases). The CDR3 covers 13 residues. Germline lookup yields CDR1 SGHDT and CDR2 YYEEEE. V lost 2 bases and J lost 5, with 8 bases in between. CDR3 in DNA: TGTGCCAGCAGCTTCGGGGGAGACAATGAGCAGTTCTTC. Translated, it gives CASSFGGDNEQFF.

This clone appeared a few times. CDR3 nucleotides: TGTGCCAGCCGGGACAGGGGAGGTGAGCAGTACTTC. Its protein product is CASRDRGGEQYF. The genes are TRBV28 and TRBJ2-7; 10 bases line up with TRBD1. CDR1 MDHEN and CDR2 SYDVKM come from the germline V gene. This CDR3 spans 12 amino acids. Losses at the gene ends were 8 bases for V and 7 bases for J; bases not matched to a gene: 5.

The chain combines TRBV11-2 with TRBJ2-7; D unresolved. CDR3 length: 10 residues. The V gene lost 5 bases and the J gene lost 6 bases, with 5 bases spanning the gap. Germline CDR1 SGHAT, CDR2 FQNNGV. As DNA, the CDR3 is TGTGCCAGCAGCGGAGCCGAGCAGTACTTC. This translates into CASSGAEQYF. The complete variable domain, with remaining parts taken from reference TRBV11-2 and TRBJ2-7, reads EAGVAQSPRYKIIEKRQSVAFWCNPISGHATLYWYQQILGQGPKLLIQFQNNGVVDDSQLPKDRFSAERLKGVDSTLKIQPAKLEDSAVYLCASSGAEQYFGPGTRLTVT.